This T cell receptor beta chain is drawn from a study of PD-1 blockade in mismatch repair-deficient tumors. Background on the study: Patients had approximately 12 mismatch repair-deficient cancer types, all previously treated and progressing.

Sequenced by immunoSEQ multiplex PCR; TCRdb stores in-frame clones only, minus some. The data contain 90,000 to 130,000 clones, roughly 80% of them seen just once; the ten biggest clones take up approximately 4.7%. The CDR3 runs to 13 residues. Germline V gene data show CDR1 as SGHNT and CDR2 as YYREEE (reference sequence). The V end lost 4 bases, the J end lost 8 bases, and 13 bases lay between the germline ends. The receptor was derived from an adult with mismatch repair-deficient cancer. The gene calls are TRBV5-4 and TRBJ2-1, with D uncertain. The starting material was peripheral blood, obtained roughly 60 weeks after starting pembrolizumab. The chain's CDR3 is CASSLGGWDEQFF. The CDR3 DNA reads as TGTGCCAGCAGCCTCGGTGGGTGGGATGAGCAGTTCTTC.